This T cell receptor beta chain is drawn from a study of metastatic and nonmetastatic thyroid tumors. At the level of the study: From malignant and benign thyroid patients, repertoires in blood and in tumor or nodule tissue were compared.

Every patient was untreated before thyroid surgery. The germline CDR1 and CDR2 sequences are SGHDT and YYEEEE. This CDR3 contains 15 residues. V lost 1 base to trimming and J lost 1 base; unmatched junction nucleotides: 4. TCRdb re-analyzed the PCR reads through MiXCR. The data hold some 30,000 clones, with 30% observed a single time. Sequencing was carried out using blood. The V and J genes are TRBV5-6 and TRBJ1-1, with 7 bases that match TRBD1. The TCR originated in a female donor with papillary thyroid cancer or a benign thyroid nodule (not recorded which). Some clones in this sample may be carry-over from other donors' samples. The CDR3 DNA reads TGTGCCAGCAGCTTGACAGGGGATTGGAACACTGAAGCTTTCTTT. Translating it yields CASSLTGDWNTEAFF.